This entry describes one T cell receptor beta chain. Its antigen is not known. These data are taken from a study of T cell repertoires in cytomegalovirus infection. Study-level background: Recently described HLA-C-restricted plus well-studied HLA-B-restricted CMV epitopes were used. CMV infection plus the matching HLA type was flagged by public TCR beta signatures.

MiXCR, run by TCRdb on the reads, gives a single entry per CDR3 protein. The table records a few hundred thousand distinct CDR3 sequences, about 35% of them present only once. Whole-study results and caveats: Clonotype analysis showed dominance of the ex vivo response by HLA-C-restricted CMV-specific TCR beta clonotypes. Adding up the frequency of public TCR beta families identified people who carried CMV plus the relevant HLA.

The specimen was cultured PBMCs, collected from culture after CMV antigen stimulation. The receptor comes from a human donor in good health (CMV status not recorded). Some clones in this sample may be carry-over from other donors' samples.

This chain's CDR3 is CASSRGQVVGYTF. The CDR3 nucleotides read TGTGCCAGCAGCCGGGGACAGGTCGTTGGCTACACCTTC. The J gene is TRBJ1-2, the V gene TRBV12-3 or TRBV12-4; 8 bases are a match to TRBD1. V dropped 6 bases and J dropped 7; count of bases not matched to a gene: 7. This CDR3 has 13 residues.